This T cell receptor beta chain was captured by sequencing in a study of blood T cell repertoires in COVID-19. Study as a whole: The cDNA or gDNA used as material had been derived from T cells, B-cell-depleted T cells, or PBMCs.

As originally analysed: Reference gene primer amplification in the assay estimated nucleated cell counts. Sequencing was performed with immunoSEQ multiplex PCR; in TCRdb, only in-frame clones are kept and a portion is missing. V and J calls and clone size are given by that table; D and trimming were obtained from the DNA. The table lists approximately 290,000 clones, under 85% of them singletons. The germline V and J ends were trimmed by 6 bases and 5 bases, with 14 bases remaining between them. The CDR3 contains 14 residues. Germline values: CDR1 MDHEN, CDR2 SYDVKM. This chain connects TRBV28 to TRBJ1-5; TRBD1 is a possible D gene (5 bases). The material sequenced was peripheral blood. The TCR was taken from a human donor with COVID-19, enrolled during active disease. The donor label of this sample is uncertain. CDR3 protein: CASRGQGKHQPQHF. The CDR3 region has the DNA TGTGCCAGCAGGGGGCAGGGAAAACATCAGCCCCAGCATTTT.